This T cell receptor beta chain was captured by sequencing in a study of cytomegalovirus exposure and HLA in healthy donors. Study-wide results and limits: An analysis that was carried out later associated 15,000 to 20,000 TCR beta sequences with HLA alleles at 0.05 false discovery rate.

PCR amplification relied on 60 Vbeta primers (plus 13 Jbeta primers). The repertoire was sequenced with immunoSEQ multiplex PCR; TCRdb's copy has only in-frame clones and lacks some. The data contain around 200,000 clones, roughly four fifths of them singletons. Concerning this clone itself: The antigen is not known. One end of the junction does not line up with germline, which may come from a read error.

Germline CDR1 and CDR2: SGHTA and FQGTGA. The CDR3 has 16 amino acids. The chain couples TRBV7-3 to TRBJ2-5; 11 bases align to TRBD2. This clonotype was obtained from a woman between 50 and 59 years old in good health and CMV-seropositive. The material sequenced was PBMCs. CDR3 nucleotide sequence: TGTGCCAGCAGCATAACTAGCGGGGGCCCGAAAGAGACCCAGTACTTC. Translating gives CASSITSGGPKETQYF.